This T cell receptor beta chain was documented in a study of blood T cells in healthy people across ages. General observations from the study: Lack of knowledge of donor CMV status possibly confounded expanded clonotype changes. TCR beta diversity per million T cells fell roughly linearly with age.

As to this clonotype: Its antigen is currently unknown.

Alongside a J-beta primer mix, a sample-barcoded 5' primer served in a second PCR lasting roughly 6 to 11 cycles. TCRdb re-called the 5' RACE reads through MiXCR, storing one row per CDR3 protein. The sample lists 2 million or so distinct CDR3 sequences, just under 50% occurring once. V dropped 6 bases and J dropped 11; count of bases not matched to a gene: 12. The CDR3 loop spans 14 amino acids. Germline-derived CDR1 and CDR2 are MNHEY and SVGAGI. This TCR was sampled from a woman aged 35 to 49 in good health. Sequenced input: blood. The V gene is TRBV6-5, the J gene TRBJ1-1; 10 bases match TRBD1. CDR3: CASSSTGGFLGAFF. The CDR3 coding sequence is TGTGCCAGCAGCTCGACAGGGGGCTTCCTTGGGGCTTTCTTT.